Given below is one TCR beta chain in context. This entry is derived from a study of Ad26.COV2.S vaccination and SARS-CoV-2 variants. The treatment denotes: around 19 received Ad26.COV2.S at low or high dose, single or two shots; several received placebo; per-sample allocation not given. The samples were gathered on day 63 after the first injection of vaccine or placebo. The vaccine antigen was prefusion-stabilized Wuhan SARS-CoV-2 spike. Using immunoSEQ multiplex PCR, the repertoire was profiled, and TCRdb retains in-frame clones only, with some absent. Of about 480,000 clones listed, around nine tenths were seen once; the top ten hold 9.5% to 15%. The clonotype comes from a person aged 18 to 65 who received the Ad26.COV2.S COVID-19 vaccine or a placebo. The sample here was peripheral blood, taken in a trial of Ad26.COV2.S vaccine versus placebo.

The CDR3 DNA sequence: TGTGCCAGTAGTATAGCTAGCGGTGGCACAGATACGCAGTATTTT. This sequence encodes CASSIASGGTDTQYF. The gene calls are TRBV19 and TRBJ2-3; TRBD2 agrees at 7 bases. The CDR3 sequence is 15 residues long. The V and J ends lost 1 base and 1 base, in that order; junction bases with no gene match: 2. Germline lookup yields CDR1 LNHDA and CDR2 SQIVND (reference sequence).